These 5 T cell receptor beta chains originate from one sample sequenced in a study of T cell responses to AZD1222 COVID-19 vaccine. Sequenced by immunoSEQ multiplex PCR; TCRdb stores in-frame clones only, minus some. The sample has 100,000 to 150,000 clones; more than 75% are singletons. The source was peripheral blood, collected on day 0 of AZD1222 vaccination. These receptors all stem from an adult in good health.

The chain couples TRBV7-2 to TRBJ2-5, with D tentatively TRBD1 (5 bases). Germline CDR1 and CDR2: SGHTA and FQGNSA. The V end lost 3 bases, the J end lost 0 bases, and 11 bases lay between the germline ends. This CDR3 region has 15 residues. CDR3 nucleotides: TGTGCCAGCAGCTTTTCAGGGATGTACCAAGAGACCCAGTACTTC. Amino acids: CASSFSGMYQETQYF.

J is TRBJ1-2 and V is TRBV19, with 12 bases that match TRBD1. From germline, CDR1 is LNHDA and CDR2 SQIVND (reference sequence). V shed 5 bases and J 7 bases; nucleotides not matched to a gene: 11. This CDR3 has 16 amino acids. The CDR3 sequence: CASSFTPGQGARGYTF. As DNA, the CDR3 is TGTGCCAGTAGTTTTACACCGGGACAGGGGGCGCGTGGCTACACCTTC.

This clone was observed a handful of times. This rearrangement joins TRBV9 to TRBJ2-3; 9 bases map to TRBD2. V shed 1 base, J shed 3 bases, and the junction held 6 bases outside the gene matches. CDR1 and CDR2 (germline): SGDLS, YYNGEE. The CDR3 consists of 16 residues. The CDR3 region is CASSVYGGGATDTQYF. CDR3 bases: TGTGCCAGCAGCGTATATGGCGGGGGGGCTACAGATACGCAGTATTTT.

The chain couples TRBV5-1 to TRBJ2-3; 11 bases agree with TRBD2. The length of the CDR3 is 15 residues. V lost 6 bases, J lost 4 bases, and 7 bases stayed unmatched. Germline assignment: CDR1 SGHRS and CDR2 YFSETQ. DNA for the CDR3: TGCGCCAGCACCCTTAGCGGGGGGGCCCCAGATACGCAGTATTTT. Translated, it gives CASTLSGGAPDTQYF.

The genes are TRBV5-1 and TRBJ1-2, with D perhaps TRBD1 (5 bases). CDR1 and CDR2 (germline): SGHRS, YFSETQ. This CDR3 has 14 residues. Trimming removed 3 bases at V and 2 bases at J, with 11 bases between. In nucleotides, the CDR3 is TGCGCCAGCAGCTACGAGGGGAGCAACTATGGCTACACCTTC. Residues: CASSYEGSNYGYTF. Variable domain in full (rest from reference TRBV5-1 and TRBJ1-2): KAGVTQTPRYLIKTRGQQVTLSCSPISGHRSVSWYQQTPGQGLQFLFEYFSETQRNKGNFPGRFSGRQFSNSRSEMNVSTLELGDSALYLCASSYEGSNYGYTFGSGTRLTVV.